The TCR beta chain under discussion was sequenced for a study of blood T cell repertoires in COVID-19. About the research overall: The United States, Italy and Spain supplied acute and convalescent COVID-19 samples. The cDNA or gDNA used as material had been derived from T cells, B-cell-depleted T cells, or PBMCs.

Per the germline V gene, CDR1 is KGHSH and CDR2 is LQKENI. The length of the CDR3 is 12 residues. With 3 bases removed from V and 11 bases from J, the gap between germline ends came to 13 bases. Authors' analysis steps: From reference gene primer amplification, estimates of nucleated cell counts were derived. Sequencing used immunoSEQ multiplex PCR; TCRdb keeps in-frame clones, though not all of them. That table furnishes V, J and clone size, whereas the DNA furnished D and trimming. The sample records around 300,000 clones, around 82% being singletons. The V and J genes are TRBV18 and TRBJ1-1; D uncertain. The sequence was obtained from a woman in her 50s who had recovered from COVID-19. Specimen: peripheral blood. CDR3 sequence reads: CASSPRSIVAFF. In DNA form, the CDR3 reads TGTGCCAGCTCACCCAGGTCCATTGTGGCTTTCTTT.